This TCR beta chain was sequenced during a study of OX40 agonist ivuxolimab in advanced cancers. V lost 3 bases to trimming and J lost 5 bases; unmatched junction nucleotides: 19. Germline V gives CDR1 SGDLS, CDR2 YYNGEE. The CDR3 extends over 18 amino acids. Measured with immunoSEQ multiplex PCR; TCRdb has only the in-frame clones, and not every one. The table includes about 33,000 clones, more than 60% detected once. The chain couples TRBV9 to TRBJ1-1; TRBD1 agrees at 7 bases. The sequencing used CD4+ or CD8+ T cells sorted from blood, collected in a trial of the OX40 agonist ivuxolimab. The sequence was collected from an adult with an advanced solid tumor such as melanoma, head and neck, liver or kidney cancer. The chain's CDR3 is CASSELGDSSPRGTEAFF. As DNA, the CDR3 is TGTGCCAGCAGCGAACTGGGGGACAGCTCTCCTAGGGGGACTGAAGCTTTCTTT.